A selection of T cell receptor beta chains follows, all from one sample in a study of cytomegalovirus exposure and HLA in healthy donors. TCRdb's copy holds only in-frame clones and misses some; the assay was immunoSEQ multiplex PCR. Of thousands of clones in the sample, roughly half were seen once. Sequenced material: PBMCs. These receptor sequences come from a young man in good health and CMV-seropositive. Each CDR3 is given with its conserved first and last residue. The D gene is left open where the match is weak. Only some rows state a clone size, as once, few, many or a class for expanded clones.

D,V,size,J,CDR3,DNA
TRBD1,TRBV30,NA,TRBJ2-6,CAWNMRQGRSGANVLTF,TGTGCCTGGAATATGAGACAGGGCCGCTCTGGGGCCAACGTCCTGACTTTC
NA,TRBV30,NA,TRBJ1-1,CAWTRGSAAFF,TGTGCCTGGACAAGGGGGAGCGCAGCTTTCTTT
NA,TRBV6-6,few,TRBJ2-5,CASSYAQETQYF,TGTGCCAGCAGTTACGCGCAAGAGACCCAGTACTTC
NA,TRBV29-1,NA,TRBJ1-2,CSVEPDSGGYTF,TGCAGCGTTGAACCCGACAGTGGGGGCTACACCTTC
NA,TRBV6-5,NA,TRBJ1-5,CASSRYSNQPQHF,TGTGCCAGCAGTCGCTATAGCAATCAGCCCCAGCATTTT
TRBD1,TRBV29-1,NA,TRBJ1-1,CSIAGQGNEAFF,TGCAGCATAGCCGGACAGGGGAATGAAGCTTTCTTT
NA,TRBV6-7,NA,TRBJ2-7,CASSYSHRDPYEQYF,TGTGCCAGCAGTTACTCGCACAGGGACCCCTACGAGCAGTACTTC
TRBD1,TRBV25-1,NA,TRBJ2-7,CASSLTGVSREQYF,TGTGCCAGCAGCCTGACAGGGGTATCTAGAGAGCAGTACTTC
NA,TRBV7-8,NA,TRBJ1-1,CASSLRGSLNTEAFF,TGTGCCAGCAGCTTAAGAGGATCTCTTAACACTGAAGCTTTCTTT
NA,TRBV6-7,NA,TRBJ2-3,CASSYKTQRAGKGTDTQYF,TGTGCCAGCAGTTACAAGACCCAGCGGGCGGGAAAAGGCACAGATACGCAGTATTTT
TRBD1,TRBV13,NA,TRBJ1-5,CASSTGVGQPQHF,TGTGCCAGCAGTACAGGGGTCGGTCAGCCCCAGCATTTT
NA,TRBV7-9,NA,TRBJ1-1,CASSYRDKNTEAFF,TGTGCCAGCAGCTACCGGGACAAGAACACTGAAGCTTTCTTT
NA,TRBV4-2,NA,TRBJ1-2,CASSQVGGDNYGYTF,TGTGCCAGCAGCCAAGTTGGAGGGGATAACTATGGCTACACCTTC
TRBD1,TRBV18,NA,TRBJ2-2,CASSPKQGPGELFF,TGTGCCAGCTCACCGAAACAGGGGCCCGGGGAGCTGTTTTTT
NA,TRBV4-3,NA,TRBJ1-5,CASSQDPTNNQPQHF,TGCGCCAGCAGCCAAGATCCCACAAATAATCAGCCCCAGCATTTT
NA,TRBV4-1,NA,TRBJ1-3,CASSQGGVPGNTIYF,TGCGCCAGCAGCCAAGGCGGGGTCCCGGGAAACACCATATATTTT
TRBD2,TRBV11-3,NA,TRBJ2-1,CASSPQAGDYNEQFF,TGTGCCAGCAGCCCGCAGGCGGGGGACTACAATGAGCAGTTCTTC
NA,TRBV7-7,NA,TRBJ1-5,CASSLVRGVQHF,TGTGCTAGCAGCTTAGTTCGGGGTGTCCAGCATTTT
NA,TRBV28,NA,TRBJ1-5,CASSLWGEGQPQHF,TGTGCCAGCAGTTTATGGGGGGAGGGTCAGCCCCAGCATTTT
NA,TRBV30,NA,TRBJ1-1,CAWSVHSLEAFF,TGTGCCTGGAGTGTACATTCGCTGGAAGCTTTCTTT
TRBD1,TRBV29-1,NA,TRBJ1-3,CSAWDRELSGNTIYF,TGCAGCGCCTGGGACAGGGAGCTCTCTGGAAACACCATATATTTT
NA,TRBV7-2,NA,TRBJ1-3,CASSLVGAGNTIYF,TGTGCCAGCAGCTTAGTGGGAGCTGGAAACACCATATATTTT
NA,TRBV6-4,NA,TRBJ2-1,CASSEGESYNEQFF,TGTGCCAGCAGTGAAGGGGAATCCTACAATGAGCAGTTCTTC
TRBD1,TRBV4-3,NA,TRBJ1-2,CASSQDRGTVINYGYTF,TGCGCCAGCAGCCAAGATAGAGGGACAGTGATTAACTATGGCTACACCTTC
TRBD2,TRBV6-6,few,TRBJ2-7,CASTLTSGFPYEQYF,TGTGCCAGCACCCTGACTAGCGGGTTCCCCTACGAGCAGTACTTC
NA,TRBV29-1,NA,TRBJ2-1,CSGTTLLYNEQFF,TGCAGCGGAACGACTCTGTTGTACAATGAGCAGTTCTTC
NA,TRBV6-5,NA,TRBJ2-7,CASSQGVGKQYF,TGTGCCAGCAGCCAGGGCGTAGGGAAGCAGTACTTC
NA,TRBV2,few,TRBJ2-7,CASSEGVTGRREQYF,TGTGCCAGCAGTGAGGGGGTGACAGGCCGACGCGAGCAGTACTTC
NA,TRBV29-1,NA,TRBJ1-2,CSYSGDNYGYTF,TGCAGCTACAGCGGGGACAACTATGGCTACACCTTC
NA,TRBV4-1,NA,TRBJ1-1,CASSYTENTEAFF,TGCGCCAGCAGCTACACAGAGAACACTGAAGCTTTCTTT
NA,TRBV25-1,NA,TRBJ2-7,CASSEGPSSYEQYF,TGTGCCAGCAGTGAAGGTCCCAGCTCCTACGAGCAGTACTTC
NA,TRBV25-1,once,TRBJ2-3,CASSPSGPTDTQYF,TGTGCCAGCAGTCCGTCAGGGCCCACAGATACGCAGTATTTT
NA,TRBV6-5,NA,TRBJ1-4,CASSSQRGRNEKLFF,TGTGCCAGCAGTTCCCAACGGGGTCGGAATGAAAAACTGTTTTTT
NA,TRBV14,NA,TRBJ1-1,CASSQGTLTEAFF,TGTGCCAGCAGCCAAGGGACACTCACTGAAGCTTTCTTT
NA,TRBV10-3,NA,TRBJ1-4,CAISDGGAGNEKLFF,TGTGCCATCAGTGACGGAGGAGCTGGTAATGAAAAACTGTTTTTT
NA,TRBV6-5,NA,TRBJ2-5,CASRIGSWETQYF,TGTGCCAGCAGAATCGGGTCATGGGAGACCCAGTACTTC
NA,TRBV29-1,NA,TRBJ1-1,CSVAGGLTQAFF,TGCAGCGTTGCCGGAGGGTTGACACAAGCTTTCTTT
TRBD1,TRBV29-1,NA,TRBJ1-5,CSVGQGSNQPQHF,TGCAGCGTCGGACAGGGGAGCAATCAGCCCCAGCATTTT
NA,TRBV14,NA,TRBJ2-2,CASSQDLVYTGELFF,TGTGCCAGCAGCCAAGATCTCGTATATACCGGGGAGCTGTTTTTT
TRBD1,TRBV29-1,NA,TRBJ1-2,CSAPQGPWGYTF,TGCAGCGCTCCACAGGGGCCCTGGGGCTACACCTTC
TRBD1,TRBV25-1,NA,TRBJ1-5,CASGGGQGGDQPQHF,TGTGCCAGCGGAGGGGGACAGGGAGGAGATCAGCCCCAGCATTTT
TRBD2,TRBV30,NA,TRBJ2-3,CAWSGRRTSTSTDTQYF,TGTGCCTGGAGTGGACGAAGGACTAGCACTAGCACAGATACGCAGTATTTT
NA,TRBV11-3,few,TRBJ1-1,CASSSLKGGLGEAFF,TGTGCCAGCAGCTCCCTCAAGGGGGGGCTGGGTGAAGCTTTCTTT
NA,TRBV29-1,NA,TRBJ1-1,CSVQGLMNTEAFF,TGCAGCGTGCAGGGTCTGATGAACACTGAAGCTTTCTTT
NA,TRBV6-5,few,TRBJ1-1,CASSYGLNMNTEAFF,TGTGCCAGCAGTTACGGGCTGAACATGAACACTGAAGCTTTCTTT
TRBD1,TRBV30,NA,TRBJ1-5,CAWSAGRGDQPQHF,TGTGCCTGGAGTGCGGGCAGGGGGGATCAGCCCCAGCATTTT
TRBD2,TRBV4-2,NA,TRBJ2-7,CASSQGLAGAYEQYF,TGTGCCAGCAGCCAAGGACTAGCGGGGGCCTACGAGCAGTACTTC
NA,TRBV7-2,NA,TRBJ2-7,CASSPGHLSEQYF,TGTGCCAGCAGCCCGGGACACCTGTCCGAGCAGTACTTC
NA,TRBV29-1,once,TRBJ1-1,CSSREAGPAAFF,TGCAGCTCCCGGGAGGCAGGTCCGGCGGCTTTCTTT
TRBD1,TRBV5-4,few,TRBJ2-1,CASSLDPGQQVNEQFF,TGTGCCAGCAGCTTGGATCCGGGACAGCAAGTCAATGAGCAGTTCTTC
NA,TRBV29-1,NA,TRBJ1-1,CSVDSTERGNTEAFF,TGCAGCGTTGATTCGACGGAACGAGGGAACACTGAAGCTTTCTTT
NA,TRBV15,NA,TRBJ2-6,CATSSYSGANVLTF,TGTGCCACCAGCAGTTACTCTGGGGCCAACGTCCTGACTTTC
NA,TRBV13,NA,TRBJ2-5,CASSWGVQETQYF,TGTGCCAGCAGCTGGGGAGTCCAAGAGACCCAGTACTTC
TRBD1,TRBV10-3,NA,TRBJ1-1,CAIRSGTGRTEAFF,TGTGCCATCAGGTCCGGGACAGGGAGGACTGAAGCTTTCTTT
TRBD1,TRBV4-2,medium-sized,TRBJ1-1,CASSQARQGARDTEAFF,TGTGCCAGCAGCCAAGCTCGACAGGGGGCTCGGGACACTGAAGCTTTCTTT
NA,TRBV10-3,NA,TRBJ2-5,CAISLDTVGTQYF,TGTGCCATCAGTTTAGACACCGTGGGGACCCAGTACTTC
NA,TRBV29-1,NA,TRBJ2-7,CSVARGDTYEQYF,TGCAGCGTTGCGCGGGGCGATACCTACGAGCAGTACTTC
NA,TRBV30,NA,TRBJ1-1,CACGGYTEAFF,TGTGCCTGTGGGGGGTACACTGAAGCTTTCTTT
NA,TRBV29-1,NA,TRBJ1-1,CSDSGIAFF,TGCAGCGATTCAGGGATAGCTTTCTTT
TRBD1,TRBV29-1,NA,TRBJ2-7,CSVGEGAHEQYF,TGCAGCGTCGGCGAGGGGGCCCACGAGCAGTACTTC